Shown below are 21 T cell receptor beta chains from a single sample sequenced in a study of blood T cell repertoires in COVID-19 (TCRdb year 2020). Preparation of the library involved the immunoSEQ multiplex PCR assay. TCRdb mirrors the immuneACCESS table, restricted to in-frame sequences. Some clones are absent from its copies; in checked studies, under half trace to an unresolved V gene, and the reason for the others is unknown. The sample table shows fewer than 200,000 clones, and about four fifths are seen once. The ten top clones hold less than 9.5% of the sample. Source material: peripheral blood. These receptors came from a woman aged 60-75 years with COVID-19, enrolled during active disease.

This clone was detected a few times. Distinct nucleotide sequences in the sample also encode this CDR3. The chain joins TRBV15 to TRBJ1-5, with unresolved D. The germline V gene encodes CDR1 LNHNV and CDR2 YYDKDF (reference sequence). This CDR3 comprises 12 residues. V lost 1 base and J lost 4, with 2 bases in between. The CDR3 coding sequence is TGTGCCACCAGCAGAGTAAATCAGCCCCAGCATTTT. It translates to CATSRVNQPQHF. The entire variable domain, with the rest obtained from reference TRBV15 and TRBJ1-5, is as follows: DAMVIQNPRYQVTQFGKPVTLSCSQTLNHNVMYWYQQKSSQAPKLLFHYYDKDFNNEADTPDNFQSRRPNTSFCFLDIRSPGLGDTAMYLCATSRVNQPQHFGDGTRLSIL.

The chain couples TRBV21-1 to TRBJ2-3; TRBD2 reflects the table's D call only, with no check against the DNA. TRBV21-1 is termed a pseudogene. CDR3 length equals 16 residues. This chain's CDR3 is CASSKGGGPLSDTQYF. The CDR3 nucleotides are TGTGCCAGCAGCAAAGGCGGGGGACCACTATCAGATACGCAGTATTTT.

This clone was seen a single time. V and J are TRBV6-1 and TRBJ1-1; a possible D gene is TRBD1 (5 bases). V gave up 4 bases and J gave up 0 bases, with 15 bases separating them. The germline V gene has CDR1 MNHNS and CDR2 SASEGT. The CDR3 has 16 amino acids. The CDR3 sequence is CASSGIYRIMNTEAFF. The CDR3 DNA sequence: TGTGCCAGCAGTGGAATCTACAGGATTATGAACACTGAAGCTTTCTTT.

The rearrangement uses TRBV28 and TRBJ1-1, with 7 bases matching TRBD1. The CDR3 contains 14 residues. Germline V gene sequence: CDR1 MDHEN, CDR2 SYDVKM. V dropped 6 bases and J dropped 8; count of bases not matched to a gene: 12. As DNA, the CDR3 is TGTGCCAGCAGACAAACAGGGGTATGGGCGGAAGCTTTCTTT. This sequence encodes CASRQTGVWAEAFF.

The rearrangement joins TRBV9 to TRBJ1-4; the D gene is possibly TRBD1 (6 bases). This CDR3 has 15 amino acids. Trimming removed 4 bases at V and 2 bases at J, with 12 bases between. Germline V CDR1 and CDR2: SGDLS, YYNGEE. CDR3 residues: CASSPLRGTNEKLFF. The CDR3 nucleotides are TGTGCCAGCAGCCCACTTAGGGGGACTAATGAAAAACTGTTTTTT.

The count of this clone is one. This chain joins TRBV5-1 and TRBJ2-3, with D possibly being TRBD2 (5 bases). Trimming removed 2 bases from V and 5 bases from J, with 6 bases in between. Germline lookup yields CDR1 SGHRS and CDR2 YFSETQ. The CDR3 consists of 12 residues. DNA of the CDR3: TGCGCCAGCAGCTTCGGGGTAGATACGCAGTATTTT. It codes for CASSFGVDTQYF.

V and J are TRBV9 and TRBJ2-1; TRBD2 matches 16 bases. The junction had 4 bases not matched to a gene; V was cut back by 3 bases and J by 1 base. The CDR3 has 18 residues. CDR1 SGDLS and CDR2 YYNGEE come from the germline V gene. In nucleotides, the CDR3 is TGTGCCAGCAGCGCCGGGACTAGCGGGAGGGCTTCCTACAATGAGCAGTTCTTC. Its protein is CASSAGTSGRASYNEQFF. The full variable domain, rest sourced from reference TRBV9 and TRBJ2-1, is DSGVTQTPKHLITATGQRVTLRCSPRSGDLSVYWYQQSLDQGLQFLIQYYNGEERAKGNILERFSAQQFPDLHSELNLSSLELGDSALYFCASSAGTSGRASYNEQFFGPGTRLTVL.

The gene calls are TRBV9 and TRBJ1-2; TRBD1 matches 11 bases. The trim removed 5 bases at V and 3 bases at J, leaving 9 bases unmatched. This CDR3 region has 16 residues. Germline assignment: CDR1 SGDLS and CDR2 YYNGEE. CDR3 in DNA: TGTGCCAGCAGTCTAAGCCGGGACAGGGGGGACTATGGCTACACCTTC. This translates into CASSLSRDRGDYGYTF.

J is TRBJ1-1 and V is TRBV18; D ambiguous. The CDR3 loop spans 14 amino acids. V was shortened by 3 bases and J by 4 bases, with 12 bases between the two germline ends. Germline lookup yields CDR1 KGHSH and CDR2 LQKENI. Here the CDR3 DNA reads TGTGCCAGCTCACCGGGCGGGTTTAGCACTGAAGCTTTCTTT. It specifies CASSPGGFSTEAFF.

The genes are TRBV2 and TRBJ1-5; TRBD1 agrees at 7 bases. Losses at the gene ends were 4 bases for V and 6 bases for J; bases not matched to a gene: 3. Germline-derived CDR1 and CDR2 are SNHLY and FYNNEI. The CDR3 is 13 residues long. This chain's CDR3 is CASSGQGGQPQHF. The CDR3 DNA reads TGTGCCAGCAGTGGACAGGGAGGTCAGCCCCAGCATTTT.

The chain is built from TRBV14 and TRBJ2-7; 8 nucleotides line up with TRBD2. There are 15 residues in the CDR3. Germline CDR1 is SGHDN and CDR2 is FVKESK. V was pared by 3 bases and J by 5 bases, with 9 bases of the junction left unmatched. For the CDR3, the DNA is TGTGCCAGCAGCCACTCCGGGGGGGGCATGAACGAGCAGTACTTC. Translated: CASSHSGGGMNEQYF.

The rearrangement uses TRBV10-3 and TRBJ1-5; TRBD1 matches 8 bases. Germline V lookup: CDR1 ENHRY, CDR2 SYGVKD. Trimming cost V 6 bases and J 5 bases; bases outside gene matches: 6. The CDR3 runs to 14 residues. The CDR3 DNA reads TGTGCCATCAGATCGGACAGGGCCGATCAGCCCCAGCATTTT. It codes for CAIRSDRADQPQHF.

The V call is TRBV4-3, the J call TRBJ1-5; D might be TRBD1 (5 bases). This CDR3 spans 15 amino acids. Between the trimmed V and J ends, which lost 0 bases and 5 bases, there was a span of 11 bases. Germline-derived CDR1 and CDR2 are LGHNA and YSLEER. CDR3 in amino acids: CASSQDNGGYQPQHF. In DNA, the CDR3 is TGCGCCAGCAGCCAAGATAATGGGGGGTATCAGCCCCAGCATTTT.

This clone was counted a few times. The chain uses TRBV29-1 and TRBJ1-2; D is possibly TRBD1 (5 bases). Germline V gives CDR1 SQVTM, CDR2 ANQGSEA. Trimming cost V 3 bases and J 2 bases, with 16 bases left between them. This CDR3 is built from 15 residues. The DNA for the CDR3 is TGCAGCGTTGATCTTGGAAACCGACAGAACTATGGCTACACCTTC. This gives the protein CSVDLGNRQNYGYTF.

CDR3 DNA: TGTGCCAGCAGCTTGGGGACTAGCAACACCGGGGAGCTGTTTTTT. It encodes CASSLGTSNTGELFF. The gene calls are TRBV5-4 and TRBJ2-2, with TRBD2 identical over 8 bases. Germline values: CDR1 SGHNT, CDR2 YYREEE (reference sequence). The length of the CDR3 is 15 residues. J lost 2 bases, V lost 0 bases, and 0 bases had no gene match.

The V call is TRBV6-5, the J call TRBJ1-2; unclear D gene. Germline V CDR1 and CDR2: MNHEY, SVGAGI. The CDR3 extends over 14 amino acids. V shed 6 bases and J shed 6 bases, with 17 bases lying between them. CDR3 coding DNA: TGTGCCAGCAGCTACCTAATCCTAAGAGATGGCTACACCTTC. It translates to CASSYLILRDGYTF.

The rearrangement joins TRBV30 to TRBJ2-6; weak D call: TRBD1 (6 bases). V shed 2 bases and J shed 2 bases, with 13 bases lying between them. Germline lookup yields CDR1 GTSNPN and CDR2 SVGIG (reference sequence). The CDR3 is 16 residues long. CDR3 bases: TGTGCCTGGAGTAAGGGACATCAGCCTGGGGCCAACGTCCTGACTTTC. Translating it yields CAWSKGHQPGANVLTF.

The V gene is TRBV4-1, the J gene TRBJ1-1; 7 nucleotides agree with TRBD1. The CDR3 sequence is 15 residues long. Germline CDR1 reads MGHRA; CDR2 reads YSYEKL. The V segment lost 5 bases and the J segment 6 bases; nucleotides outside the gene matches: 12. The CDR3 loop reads CASSGTQGVGAEAFF. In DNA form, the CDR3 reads TGCGCCAGCAGCGGAACGCAGGGGGTAGGAGCTGAAGCTTTCTTT.

The DNA for the CDR3 is TGTGCCAGCAGCTTACATAGCTCCACAGAGACCCAGTACTTC. Its translation: CASSLHSSTETQYF. The rearrangement links TRBV7-6 to TRBJ2-5, with unresolved D. With 2 bases removed from V and 4 bases from J, the gap between germline ends came to 11 bases. The CDR3 contains 14 residues. CDR1 SGHVS and CDR2 FNYEAQ come from the germline V gene.

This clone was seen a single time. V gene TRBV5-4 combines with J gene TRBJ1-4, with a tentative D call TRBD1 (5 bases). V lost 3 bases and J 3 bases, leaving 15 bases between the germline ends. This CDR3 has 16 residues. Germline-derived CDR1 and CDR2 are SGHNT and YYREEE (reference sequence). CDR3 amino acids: CASSSQTGGANEKLFF. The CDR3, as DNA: TGTGCCAGCAGCTCCCAAACGGGGGGAGCTAATGAAAAACTGTTTTTT.

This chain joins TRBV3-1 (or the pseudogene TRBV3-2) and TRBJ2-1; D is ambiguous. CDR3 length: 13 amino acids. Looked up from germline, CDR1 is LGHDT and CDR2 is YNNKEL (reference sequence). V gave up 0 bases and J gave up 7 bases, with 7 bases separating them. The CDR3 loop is CASSQDVVNEQFF. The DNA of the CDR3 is TGTGCCAGCAGCCAAGATGTCGTAAATGAGCAGTTCTTC.